The 32 T cell receptor beta chains presented below share a single source sample, sequenced in a study of T cells in Graves' hyperthyroidism and ophthalmopathy. Amplification of TCR beta CDR3 regions was performed using RNA transcripts as template. HTBI primers were the set used in a first-round RT-PCR of the TCR CDR3. TCRdb re-called the multiplex PCR reads through MiXCR, storing one row per CDR3 protein. The sample contains about 560,000 distinct CDR3 sequences, approximately 16% of which appear only once. The sequenced sample consisted of blood. These TCRs come from a woman aged 18 to 35 with Graves' hyperthyroidism.

The rearrangement uses TRBV6-1 and TRBJ1-2; tentative D call: TRBD1 (5 bases). The CDR3 has 13 residues. Germline V CDR1 and CDR2: MNHNS, SASEGT. Trimming stripped 0 bases from V and 10 bases from J, with 12 bases between. CDR3 sequence: CASSEALWGYYTF. DNA for the CDR3: TGTGCCAGCAGTGAAGCACTTTGGGGGTACTACACCTTC.

At least ten counts were recorded for this clonotype. The V and J genes are TRBV6-1 and TRBJ2-1; 8 bases match TRBD2. This CDR3 spans 16 amino acids. V lost 7 bases, J lost 0 bases, and 8 bases stayed unmatched. The germline gives CDR1 MNHNS, CDR2 SASEGT. This CDR3 is CASTKAGTSSYNEQFF. CDR3 coding DNA: TGTGCCAGCACCAAGGCGGGGACTAGCTCCTACAATGAGCAGTTCTTC.

At least ten counts were recorded for this clonotype. J is TRBJ2-7 and V is TRBV12-3 or TRBV12-4, with D tentatively TRBD2 (5 bases). The length of the CDR3 is 14 residues. V lost 3 bases to trimming and J lost 2 bases, with 11 bases between them. The CDR3 reads CASSFFLGAYEQYF. CDR3 DNA sequence: TGTGCCAGCAGTTTCTTTCTGGGAGCCTACGAGCAGTACTTC.

This clonotype was counted only a few times. The V call is TRBV29-1, the J call TRBJ2-7; TRBD1 aligns across 11 bases. CDR3 size: 13 residues. V shed 6 bases, J shed 4 bases, and the junction held 5 bases outside the gene matches. Germline CDR1 is SQVTM and CDR2 is ANQGSEA. CDR3: CSVAGTGGYEQYF. The CDR3 DNA follows: TGCAGCGTGGCCGGGACAGGGGGATACGAGCAGTACTTC.

At least ten counts were recorded for this clonotype. The chain carries TRBV28 and TRBJ2-1; TRBD2 agrees at 10 bases. CDR3 length: 15 residues. J lost 2 bases, V lost 7 bases, and 5 bases had no gene match. CDR1 and CDR2 (germline): MDHEN, SYDVKM. The CDR3 nucleotides read TGTGCCAGCACGATAGCGGGAGGACCCTACAATGAGCAGTTCTTC. Encoded protein: CASTIAGGPYNEQFF.

The chain has TRBV7-6 and TRBJ2-6; D could derive from TRBD1 or TRBD2 (6 bases each). The CDR3 is 16 residues long. Germline lookup yields CDR1 SGHVS and CDR2 FNYEAQ. Trimming shortened V by 2 bases and J by 4 bases, and 12 bases separated the two germline ends. DNA for the CDR3: TGTGCCAGCAGCTTAAGTCAGGGGAGGGGGGCCAACGTCCTGACTTTC. This codes for CASSLSQGRGANVLTF.

This clonotype was picked up many times. The chain links TRBV11-3 to TRBJ2-7; 7 bases map to TRBD1. The CDR3 spans 14 residues. CDR1 is SGHNT and CDR2 is YENEEA in the germline V gene. After removal of 5 bases from V and 1 base from J, the junction contained 5 bases not matched to a gene. CDR3 in DNA: TGTGCCAGCAGCGGACAGGAAAATTCCTACGAGCAGTACTTC. Its protein is CASSGQENSYEQYF.

This clonotype was recorded many times. The V gene is TRBV11-3, the J gene TRBJ2-3; 11 bases align to TRBD2. Germline-derived CDR1 and CDR2 are SGHNT and YENEEA. The CDR3 length is 16 residues. V was pared by 4 bases and J by 6 bases, with 9 bases of the junction left unmatched. CDR3 loop: CASSYTSGGLTDTQYF. The CDR3, as DNA: TGTGCCAGCAGCTATACTAGCGGGGGCCTAACTGATACGCAGTATTTT. The whole variable domain, remainder taken from reference TRBV11-3 and TRBJ2-3, is EAGVVQSPRYKIIEKKQPVAFWCNPISGHNTLYWYLQNLGQGPELLIRYENEEAVDDSQLPKDRFSAERLKGVDSTLKIQPAELGDSAVYLCASSYTSGGLTDTQYFGPGTRLTVL.

This clonotype was seen only a few times. This chain connects TRBV20-1 to TRBJ1-3, with no clear D. V lost 0 bases and J lost 0, with 6 bases in between. The CDR3 is 14 residues long. Per germline, CDR1 DFQATT and CDR2 SNEGSKA (reference sequence). CDR3: CSARDPDSGNTIYF. The CDR3, as DNA: TGCAGTGCTAGAGACCCAGACTCTGGAAACACCATATATTTT.

This clonotype was counted between two and nine times. This chain links TRBV6-5 with TRBJ1-1; D call uncertain. Trimming removed 2 bases from V and 8 bases from J, with 6 bases in between. Germline V gene data show CDR1 as MNHEY and CDR2 as SVGAGI. This CDR3 contains 11 residues. DNA for the CDR3: TGTGCCAGCAGTTACGAGGTCGAAGCTTTCTTT. Protein: CASSYEVEAFF.

This clonotype was recorded many times. This chain joins TRBV2 and TRBJ2-5; tentatively, D is TRBD2 (6 bases). Trimming shortened V by 8 bases and J by 7 bases, and 14 bases separated the two germline ends. The CDR3 covers 12 residues. Germline V gene sequence: CDR1 SNHLY, CDR2 FYNNEI. The CDR3, as DNA: TGTGCCAGCCGGGACTCTACAGGGACCCAGTACTTC. Its translation: CASRDSTGTQYF. Full variable domain (missing parts from reference TRBV2 and TRBJ2-5): EPEVTQTPSHQVTQMGQEVILRCVPISNHLYFYWYRQILGQKVEFLVSFYNNEISEKSEIFDDQFSVERPDGSNFTLKIRSTKLEDSAMYFCASRDSTGTQYFGPGTRLLVL.

This clonotype was observed a few times. The chain uses TRBV20-1 and TRBJ2-5, with D perhaps matching TRBD1 (5 bases). V lost 6 bases and J lost 5, with 16 bases in between. This CDR3 region has 13 residues. The germline CDR1 and CDR2 sequences are DFQATT and SNEGSKA (reference sequence). The CDR3 DNA sequence: TGCAGTGCCATACCCGGACAATGGGAGACCCAGTACTTC. This encodes CSAIPGQWETQYF.

The J gene is TRBJ2-1, the V gene TRBV19; possible D gene TRBD1, 6 bases. Per the germline V gene, CDR1 is LNHDA and CDR2 is SQIVND (reference sequence). The V end was cut by 3 bases, the J end by 2 bases, with 17 bases between. CDR3 length equals 17 residues. The CDR3 reads CASSILYRGGAYNEQFF. The CDR3 region has the DNA TGTGCCAGTAGTATTTTATACAGAGGGGGTGCCTACAATGAGCAGTTCTTC.

This clonotype showed up just a few times. V usage is TRBV20-1 and J usage is TRBJ1-5; tentatively, D is TRBD1 (5 bases). The ends were cut back, 2 bases at V and 1 base at J, with 18 bases in the middle. Germline V gene data show CDR1 as DFQATT and CDR2 as SNEGSKA (reference sequence). The CDR3 extends over 17 amino acids. Here the CDR3 reads CSARSGTAGASNQPQHF. Here the CDR3 DNA reads TGCAGTGCTAGATCCGGGACCGCAGGAGCCAGCAATCAGCCCCAGCATTTT.

The sample holds many counts of this clonotype. This chain links TRBV20-1 with TRBJ1-5; D is undetermined. The CDR3 loop spans 12 amino acids. Germline-derived CDR1 and CDR2 are DFQATT and SNEGSKA (reference sequence). V shed 6 bases and J shed 5 bases, with 11 bases lying between them. The CDR3 protein is CSARPRDQPQHF. The CDR3 nucleotides read TGCAGTGCGCGACCGCGAGATCAGCCCCAGCATTTT.

This clonotype was seen a few times. V and J are TRBV12-3 or TRBV12-4 and TRBJ1-5; tentative D call: TRBD1 (5 bases). CDR3 size: 18 residues. V lost 5 bases and J 4 bases, leaving 24 bases between the germline ends. CDR3 DNA: TGTGCCAGCAGTCCCGGGTCGGGGCATGGAGCCCAAAATCAGCCCCAGCATTTT. Translation gives CASSPGSGHGAQNQPQHF.

Ten or more counts support this clonotype. The rearrangement joins TRBV6-1 to TRBJ1-2; D call uncertain. V gave up 5 bases and J gave up 2 bases, with 18 bases separating them. This CDR3 comprises 16 residues. The germline V gene has CDR1 MNHNS and CDR2 SASEGT. CDR3 coding DNA: TGTGCCAGCAGTTATGTCCTCCTGCCTGAGAACTATGGCTACACCTTC. It translates to CASSYVLLPENYGYTF.

This clonotype was recorded once. A read error may be the cause here, since a much bigger clone is one base away. The rearrangement uses TRBV6-1 and TRBJ2-1; maybe TRBD1 (5 bases). The CDR3 totals 15 residues. The ends were cut back, 4 bases at V and 5 bases at J, with 15 bases in the middle. The germline V gene encodes CDR1 MNHNS and CDR2 SASEGT. The CDR3 here is CASSGGSVGHNEQFF. Written as DNA, the CDR3 is TGTGCCAGCAGTGGGGGAAGCGTGGGGCACAATGAGCAGTTCTTC.

This clonotype was observed a handful of times. This chain joins TRBV2 and TRBJ2-3, with 7 bases fitting TRBD1. This CDR3 comprises 13 residues. Germline V CDR1 and CDR2: SNHLY, FYNNEI. J was trimmed by 3 bases and V by 11 bases; bases with no gene match: 8. The CDR3, as DNA: TGTGCCGGCACGAGGGGGCATACAGATACGCAGTATTTT. Translated, it gives CAGTRGHTDTQYF.

The genes are TRBV6-2 or TRBV6-3 and TRBJ2-1; TRBD2 agrees at 9 bases. The CDR3 extends over 16 amino acids. Germline-derived CDR1 and CDR2 are MNHEY and SVGEGT. The V gene end was trimmed by 2 bases and the J gene end by 9 bases; junction bases not matched to a gene: 11. The CDR3 region is CASSYGLAGIPSEQFF. The CDR3 DNA is TGTGCCAGCAGTTACGGGCTAGCGGGAATCCCCAGTGAGCAGTTCTTC.

Only a few counts were recorded for this clonotype. The chain links TRBV19 to TRBJ1-2; perhaps TRBD1 as D (5 bases). Germline loops: CDR1 LNHDA, CDR2 SQIVND (reference sequence). The CDR3 loop spans 13 amino acids. V was cut by 0 bases and J by 4 bases, with 6 bases left in between. In DNA, the CDR3 is TGTGCCAGTAGTATAGAAGGGGTCTATGGCTACACCTTC. Residues: CASSIEGVYGYTF.

This clonotype was seen more than once but under ten times. The chain has TRBV6-5 and TRBJ2-7, with D hard to call. V lost 0 bases, J lost 7 bases, and 19 bases lay in between. Germline loops: CDR1 MNHEY, CDR2 SVGAGI. This CDR3 has 16 residues. This CDR3 reads CASSYSGRTAGWEQYF. CDR3 in DNA: TGTGCCAGCAGTTACTCGGGCCGGACGGCCGGCTGGGAGCAGTACTTC.

This clonotype was recorded many times. The chain recombines TRBV6-1 with TRBJ2-7, with 11 bases aligning to TRBD2. Trimming cost V 5 bases and J 0 bases; bases outside gene matches: 6. Per the germline V gene, CDR1 is MNHNS and CDR2 is SASEGT. The CDR3 is 16 amino acids. The CDR3 bases are TGTGCCAGCAGTTATTCTAGCGGGGGGTACTCCTACGAGCAGTACTTC. It codes for CASSYSSGGYSYEQYF.

This clonotype came up many times. The V gene is TRBV6-1, the J gene TRBJ2-5; D is uncertain. CDR3 length: 12 residues. Germline V gene lookup returns CDR1 MNHNS and CDR2 SASEGT. Trimming left V 3 bases short and J 1 base short, with 3 bases between. The CDR3 protein is CASSDSQETQYF. DNA for the CDR3: TGTGCCAGCAGTGACTCCCAAGAGACCCAGTACTTC.

This clonotype was recorded many times. The J gene is TRBJ1-1, the V gene TRBV20-1; TRBD1 might be the D (6 bases). CDR1 DFQATT and CDR2 SNEGSKA come from the germline V gene (reference sequence). This CDR3 comprises 14 residues. Trimming left V 6 bases short and J 0 bases short, with 14 bases between. This CDR3 is CSARGHLMNTEAFF. The CDR3 coding sequence is TGCAGTGCGCGGGGACACCTCATGAACACTGAAGCTTTCTTT.

This clonotype was seen repeatedly, ten times or more. This chain uses TRBV5-6 with TRBJ1-1; 9 nucleotides agree with TRBD1. Germline-derived CDR1 and CDR2 are SGHDT and YYEEEE. The CDR3 length is 14 residues. With V trimmed by 1 base and J by 5 bases, 3 bases remained unmatched. The CDR3 sequence is CASSLPDRGTEAFF. The CDR3 bases are TGTGCCAGCAGCTTGCCCGACAGGGGGACTGAAGCTTTCTTT. The full variable domain, its missing parts supplied by reference TRBV5-6 and TRBJ1-1, is DAGVTQSPTHLIKTRGQQVTLRCSPKSGHDTVSWYQQALGQGPQFIFQYYEEEERQRGNFPDRFSGHQFPNYSSELNVNALLLGDSALYLCASSLPDRGTEAFFGQGTRLTVV.

There are many counts of this clonotype. This chain joins TRBV12-3 or TRBV12-4 and TRBJ2-7; 10 bases are shared with TRBD2. J gave up 0 bases and V 1 base, and 3 bases lay outside the gene matches. The CDR3 consists of 16 residues. CDR3 protein: CASSLGLAGPSYEQYF. In DNA, the CDR3 is TGTGCCAGCAGTTTAGGACTAGCGGGTCCCTCCTACGAGCAGTACTTC.

This clonotype was observed a handful of times. V gene TRBV7-2 combines with J gene TRBJ2-7; 12 bases are shared with TRBD2. Germline CDR1 and CDR2: SGHTA and FQGNSA. The CDR3 totals 15 residues. With 5 bases clipped from V and 3 bases from J, the junction kept 5 bases outside the gene matches. The CDR3 protein is CASSARLAGDYEQYF. Written as DNA, the CDR3 is TGTGCCAGCAGCGCCCGACTAGCGGGAGACTACGAGCAGTACTTC.

In this sample, this clonotype turned up a few times. The rearrangement links TRBV24-1 to TRBJ2-1; 8 nucleotides line up with TRBD2. Germline V gene data show CDR1 as KGHDR and CDR2 as SFDVKD. The CDR3 is 17 amino acids. Trimming removed 1 base from V and 6 bases from J; junction bases left unmatched: 10. The CDR3 is CATSDFLPGLGGNEQFF. For the CDR3, the DNA is TGTGCCACCAGTGATTTTCTCCCGGGACTAGGGGGCAATGAGCAGTTCTTC.

This clonotype was counted ten times or more. The CDR3 region is CAIMGTGMNEQFF. In nucleotides, the CDR3 is TGTGCCATCATGGGGACAGGTATGAATGAGCAGTTCTTC. V is TRBV10-3 and J is TRBJ2-1; 8 nucleotides agree with TRBD1. Germline trimming cut 7 bases from V and 7 bases from J; bases unmatched to any gene: 6. Looked up from germline, CDR1 is ENHRY and CDR2 is SYGVKD. CDR3 size: 13 residues.

The sample holds many counts of this clonotype. This rearrangement joins TRBV7-9 to TRBJ2-3; TRBD2 is a possible D gene (6 bases). Germline CDR1 and CDR2: SEHNR and FQNEAQ (reference sequence). Trimming took off 3 bases at V and 1 base at J, with 20 bases between the two ends. CDR3 length equals 18 residues. Here the CDR3 DNA reads TGTGCCAGCAGCTTTACGACCTCGGGGCGACTAGGCACAGATACGCAGTATTTT. Translated: CASSFTTSGRLGTDTQYF.

Worth noting for this clonotype: A read error is possible here, since a much larger clone lies one base away. The chain uses TRBV12-3 or TRBV12-4 and TRBJ1-1; 12 bases line up with TRBD1. V lost 8 bases to trimming and J lost 2 bases; unmatched junction nucleotides: 6. The CDR3 has 15 residues. The CDR3 sequence is CASGGGTGGNTEAFF. CDR3 bases: TGTGCCAGCGGAGGGGGGACAGGGGGCAACACTGAAGCTTTCTTT.